The rows below give T cell receptor beta chains drawn from one sample of a study of lymphopenia after photon versus proton radiotherapy. Profiled with immunoSEQ multiplex PCR; TCRdb holds only in-frame clones, not every one. The sample records roughly 17,000 clones, more than 90% being singletons. Sequenced material: peripheral blood, taken from a patient treated with photon-based radiotherapy. These receptors were obtained from a woman aged 40 to 55 with cholangiocarcinoma. CDR3s include the opening cysteine and the closing phenylalanine or tryptophan. The order of the fields is CDR3 protein, CDR3 DNA, D gene, clone size, J gene, V gene. A D gene is named only where the DNA matches it firmly. Clone size is stated in some rows and not others, as once, few, many or a class when expanded.

cdr3_aa: CAWSVSRASPTSFF; cdr3_nt: TGTGCCTGGAGTGTTTCCAGGGCCTCACCAACCTCGTTTTTT; d_call: .; clone_size: .; j_call: TRBJ1-4; v_call: TRBV30
cdr3_aa: CAWSPIDRARGTEAFF; cdr3_nt: TGTGCCTGGAGTCCGATCGACAGGGCTAGGGGCACTGAAGCTTTCTTT; d_call: TRBD1; clone_size: .; j_call: TRBJ1-1; v_call: TRBV30
cdr3_aa: CASRGGAASTDTQYF; cdr3_nt: TGTGCCAGCAGGGGTGGAGCGGCTAGCACAGATACGCAGTATTTT; d_call: .; clone_size: .; j_call: TRBJ2-3; v_call: TRBV2
cdr3_aa: CASSLSAGSGEQYF; cdr3_nt: TGTGCCAGCAGTTTATCTGCGGGGTCCGGCGAGCAGTACTTC; d_call: .; clone_size: .; j_call: TRBJ2-7; v_call: TRBV27
cdr3_aa: CAWVTGENTEAFF; cdr3_nt: TGTGCCTGGGTGACAGGCGAAAACACTGAAGCTTTCTTT; d_call: .; clone_size: once; j_call: TRBJ1-1; v_call: TRBV30
cdr3_aa: CASTPGTSGGSPYEQYF; cdr3_nt: TGTGCCAGTACCCCAGGGACTAGCGGGGGGTCCCCCTACGAGCAGTACTTC; d_call: TRBD2; clone_size: .; j_call: TRBJ2-7; v_call: TRBV19
cdr3_aa: CASSLYRGTPYEQYF; cdr3_nt: TGTGCCAGCAGCCTATATAGGGGGACCCCCTACGAGCAGTACTTC; d_call: .; clone_size: .; j_call: TRBJ2-7; v_call: TRBV11-2
cdr3_aa: CSVGPSYRVEQFF; cdr3_nt: TGCAGCGTTGGCCCCTCATACAGGGTTGAGCAGTTCTTC; d_call: .; clone_size: .; j_call: TRBJ2-1; v_call: TRBV29-1
cdr3_aa: CAIGVGTANTDTQYF; cdr3_nt: TGTGCCATAGGTGTCGGGACAGCCAACACAGATACGCAGTATTTT; d_call: TRBD1; clone_size: once; j_call: TRBJ2-3; v_call: TRBV10-3
cdr3_aa: CASSEGLSNYNEQFF; cdr3_nt: TGTGCCAGCAGTGAGGGACTCTCCAACTACAATGAGCAGTTCTTC; d_call: .; clone_size: .; j_call: TRBJ2-1; v_call: TRBV6-1
cdr3_aa: CASSAGTSPVSDEQYF; cdr3_nt: TGTGCCAGCAGTGCCGGGACTAGTCCTGTAAGCGACGAGCAGTACTTC; d_call: TRBD2; clone_size: .; j_call: TRBJ2-7; v_call: TRBV5-8
cdr3_aa: CARSQIGGTGNTIYF; cdr3_nt: TGTGCCAGAAGCCAGATAGGAGGGACTGGAAACACCATATATTTT; d_call: .; clone_size: .; j_call: TRBJ1-3; v_call: TRBV5-3